These 17 T cell receptor beta chains came from one sample sequenced in a study of T cell repertoires in cytomegalovirus infection. Their antigens are not known. One entry per CDR3 protein results from TCRdb running MiXCR on the reads. Of around 500,000 distinct CDR3 sequences listed, more than 40% are singletons. This specimen consisted of cultured PBMCs, obtained from culture after CMV antigen stimulation. These TCRs come from a human donor in good health (CMV status not recorded). Some clones in this sample may be carry-over from other donors' samples.

The CDR3 protein is CASSLQGAFTDTQYF. As DNA, the CDR3 is TGTGCCAGCAGCTTACAGGGGGCGTTCACAGATACGCAGTATTTT. The V call is TRBV7-4, the J call TRBJ2-3; 8 nucleotides agree with TRBD1. CDR3 size: 15 residues. With V trimmed by 2 bases and J by 2 bases, 3 bases remained unmatched. CDR1 SGHVT and CDR2 SQSDAQ come from the germline V gene.

The sample holds many counts of this clonotype. The chain joins TRBV12-3 or TRBV12-4 to TRBJ1-1; possibly TRBD1 for D (5 bases). The CDR3 has 14 residues. The ends were cut back, 6 bases at V and 2 bases at J, with 13 bases in the middle. CDR3 loop: CASSARTGNTEAFF. CDR3 DNA sequence: TGTGCCAGCAGCGCCCGAACAGGAAACACTGAAGCTTTCTTT.

The chain has TRBV7-2 and TRBJ2-2; a weak D match, TRBD1 (7 bases). The length of the CDR3 is 15 residues. CDR1 is SGHTA and CDR2 is FQGNSA in the germline V gene. Trimming shortened V by 3 bases and J by 7 bases, and 15 bases separated the two germline ends. Here the CDR3 DNA reads TGTGCCAGCAGCTTGGAGGGGGCTAGCATCGGGGAGCTGTTTTTT. Translated: CASSLEGASIGELFF.

The V gene is TRBV4-2, the J gene TRBJ2-3, with 14 nucleotides matching TRBD2. The trim removed 5 bases at V and 4 bases at J, leaving 14 bases unmatched. The V gene's germline CDR1 is LGHNA and CDR2 YNFKEQ. CDR3 length equals 19 residues. The CDR3 loop reads CASSGLGTSGRGEADTQYF. In DNA form, the CDR3 reads TGTGCCAGCAGCGGTCTGGGGACTAGCGGGAGAGGAGAGGCAGATACGCAGTATTTT.

This clonotype was observed a handful of times. The chain combines TRBV6-6 with TRBJ1-2; D not certain. V was clipped by 6 bases and J by 1 base, with 9 bases between them. The V gene's germline CDR1 is MNHNY and CDR2 SVGAGI (reference sequence). This CDR3 contains 13 residues. CDR3 region: CASSPDFNYGYTF. The CDR3 bases are TGTGCCAGCAGCCCCGACTTTAACTATGGCTACACCTTC.

This rearrangement joins TRBV12-5 to TRBJ1-2, with D possibly being TRBD1 (5 bases). The germline V gene encodes CDR1 LGHNT and CDR2 FRNRAP. V was clipped by 6 bases and J by 3 bases, with 17 bases between them. CDR3 length: 15 residues. This CDR3 is CASGPGIGQHYGYTF. DNA of the CDR3: TGTGCTAGTGGCCCCGGGATAGGACAACACTATGGCTACACCTTC.

The V gene is TRBV6-4, the J gene TRBJ1-5, with 12 bases aligning to TRBD1. The V and J ends lost 6 bases and 4 bases, in that order; junction bases with no gene match: 10. CDR1 is MRHNA and CDR2 is SNTAGT in the germline V gene. The CDR3 totals 17 residues. The CDR3 protein is CASSGTGGPRENQPQHF. The DNA of the CDR3 is TGTGCCAGCAGCGGGACAGGGGGCCCTAGGGAAAATCAGCCCCAGCATTTT.

The rearrangement joins TRBV10-3 to TRBJ1-1, with D possibly being TRBD1 (5 bases). The CDR3 sequence is 15 residues long. From germline, CDR1 is ENHRY and CDR2 SYGVKD. V was cut by 7 bases and J by 3 bases, with 18 bases left in between. The chain's CDR3 is CAITLNGGGYTEAFF. The CDR3 DNA is TGTGCCATCACCTTGAATGGGGGAGGATACACTGAAGCTTTCTTT.

This clonotype was counted a few times. The gene calls are TRBV4-1 and TRBJ2-1, with 8 bases matching TRBD1. Germline CDR1 and CDR2: MGHRA and YSYEKL. This CDR3 region has 16 residues. J lost 8 bases, V lost 1 base, and 10 bases had no gene match. The CDR3 sequence is CASSQARRQGIDEQFF. CDR3 sequence (DNA): TGCGCCAGCAGCCAAGCTCGGAGACAGGGGATCGATGAGCAGTTCTTC.

The CDR3 loop is CASSLREFMTGGSGYTF. CDR3 sequence (DNA): TGTGCCAGCAGTTTAAGGGAGTTCATGACAGGGGGCTCTGGCTACACCTTC. The V gene is TRBV12-3 or TRBV12-4, the J gene TRBJ1-2, with TRBD1 matching over 10 bases. CDR3 size: 17 residues. V gave up 2 bases and J gave up 7 bases; unmatched junction bases: 13.

The gene calls are TRBV7-2 and TRBJ2-1; maybe TRBD2 (5 bases). Trimming took 1 base from V and 10 from J, leaving 8 bases between them. CDR3 length equals 12 residues. Germline CDR1 is SGHTA and CDR2 is FQGNSA. The CDR3 is CASSLVLAEQFF. CDR3 bases: TGTGCCAGCAGCTTAGTATTAGCGGAGCAGTTCTTC.

This chain uses TRBV11-3 with TRBJ1-6; D gene uncertain. The CDR3 extends over 17 amino acids. Trimming removed 5 bases at V and 3 bases at J, with 17 bases between. Germline V CDR1 and CDR2: SGHNT, YENEEA. The CDR3 DNA follows: TGTGCCAGCAGCGCTCCGGTTAATGGGCTCTATAATTCACCCCTCCACTTT. Translating gives CASSAPVNGLYNSPLHF.

The rearrangement links TRBV5-5 to TRBJ2-3; 7 bases are shared with TRBD1. The V gene's germline CDR1 is SGHKS and CDR2 YYEKEE (reference sequence). The CDR3 has 15 residues. V dropped 4 bases and J dropped 4; count of bases not matched to a gene: 9. CDR3 DNA sequence: TGTGCCAGCAGCCCCCAGGGGGTATGGGCAGATACGCAGTATTTT. Translating gives CASSPQGVWADTQYF. The full variable domain, in which reference TRBV5-5 and TRBJ2-3 provide the parts outside the CDR3, is DAGVTQSPTHLIKTRGQQVTLRCSPISGHKSVSWYQQVLGQGPQFIFQYYEKEERGRGNFPDRFSARQFPNYSSELNVNALLLGDSALYLCASSPQGVWADTQYFGPGTRLTVL.

CDR3 region: CASSLETLYSNQPQHF. The CDR3 DNA follows: TGTGCCAGCAGCTTAGAAACATTGTATAGCAATCAGCCCCAGCATTTT. V usage is TRBV7-8 and J usage is TRBJ1-5; D uncertain. The germline V gene has CDR1 SGHVS and CDR2 FQNEAQ. This CDR3 is built from 16 residues. Between the trimmed V and J ends, which lost 1 base and 0 bases, there was a span of 10 bases.

This clonotype was counted a few times. The chain combines TRBV12-3 or TRBV12-4 with TRBJ1-5; D is possibly TRBD1 (5 bases). Between the trimmed V and J ends, which lost 0 bases and 0 bases, there was a span of 18 bases. There are 19 residues in the CDR3. In DNA form, the CDR3 reads TGTGCCAGCAGTTTAGCGAGGCAGGGAGTATCGAATAGCAATCAGCCCCAGCATTTT. Its translation: CASSLARQGVSNSNQPQHF.

This chain connects TRBV25-1 to TRBJ1-1, with TRBD1 matching 7 bases. The CDR3 totals 14 residues. With 9 bases clipped from V and 4 bases from J, the junction kept 11 bases outside the gene matches. Per the germline V gene, CDR1 is MGHDK and CDR2 is SYGVNS. CDR3 sequence (DNA): TGTGCCAGTGGCCCCACAGGGGTGGCCACTGAAGCTTTCTTT. This encodes CASGPTGVATEAFF.

V and J are TRBV7-1 and TRBJ2-1; possible D gene TRBD2, 7 bases. TRBV7-1 is noted as an ORF with a role that remains uncertain. Trimming took off 4 bases at V and 3 bases at J, with 13 bases between the two ends. CDR3 size: 15 residues. In DNA form, the CDR3 reads TGTGCCAGCAGCTGGTGGGGGGGGCTCTACAATGAGCAGTTCTTC. Residues: CASSWWGGLYNEQFF.